This T cell receptor beta chain was identified in a study of blood T cell repertoires in COVID-19. Profiled with immunoSEQ multiplex PCR; TCRdb holds only in-frame clones, not every one. The sample contains more than 100,000 clones, 70% to 90% of which appear only once. J gave up 5 bases and V 4 bases, and 7 bases lay outside the gene matches. The CDR3 contains 16 residues. Germline V gene sequence: CDR1 MNHNY, CDR2 SVGAGI (reference sequence). The genes are TRBV6-6 and TRBJ2-7; 14 bases fit TRBD2. Sequencing was performed on peripheral blood. The TCR was taken from a woman aged 50 to 65 with active or convalescent COVID-19. For the CDR3, the DNA is TGTGCCAGCAGTTCCCCCGGGACTAGCGGGAGTAACGAGCAGTACTTC. Residues: CASSSPGTSGSNEQYF.